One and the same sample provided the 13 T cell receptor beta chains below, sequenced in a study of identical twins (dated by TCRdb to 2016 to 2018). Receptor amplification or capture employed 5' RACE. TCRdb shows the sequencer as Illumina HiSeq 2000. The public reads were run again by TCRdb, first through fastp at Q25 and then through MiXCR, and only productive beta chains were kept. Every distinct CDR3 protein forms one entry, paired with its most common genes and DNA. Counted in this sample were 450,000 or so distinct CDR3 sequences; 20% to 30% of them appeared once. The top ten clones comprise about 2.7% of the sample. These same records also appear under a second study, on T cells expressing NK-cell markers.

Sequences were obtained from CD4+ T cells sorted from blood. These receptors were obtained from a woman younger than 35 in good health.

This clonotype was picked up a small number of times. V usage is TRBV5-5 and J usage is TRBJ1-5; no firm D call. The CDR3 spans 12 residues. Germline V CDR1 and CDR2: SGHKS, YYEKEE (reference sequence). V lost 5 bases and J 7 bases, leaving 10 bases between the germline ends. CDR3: CASRHIGQPQHF. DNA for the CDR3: TGTGCCAGCAGACACATCGGACAGCCCCAGCATTTT.

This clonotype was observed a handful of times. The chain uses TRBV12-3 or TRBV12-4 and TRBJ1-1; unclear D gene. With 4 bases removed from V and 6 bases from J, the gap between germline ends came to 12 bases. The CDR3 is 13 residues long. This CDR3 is CASSSYTKAEAFF. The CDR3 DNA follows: TGTGCCAGCAGTTCATACACCAAGGCTGAAGCTTTCTTT.

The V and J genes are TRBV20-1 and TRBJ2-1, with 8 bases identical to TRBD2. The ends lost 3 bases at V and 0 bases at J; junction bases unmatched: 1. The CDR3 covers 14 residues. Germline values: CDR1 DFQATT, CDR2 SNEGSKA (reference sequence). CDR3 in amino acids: CSASREGSYNEQFF. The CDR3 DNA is TGCAGTGCTAGTCGGGAGGGCTCCTACAATGAGCAGTTCTTC.

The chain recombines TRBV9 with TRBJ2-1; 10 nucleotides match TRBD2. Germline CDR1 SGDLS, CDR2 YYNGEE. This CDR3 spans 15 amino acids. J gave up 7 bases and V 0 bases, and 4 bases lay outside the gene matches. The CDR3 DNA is TGTGCCAGCAGCGTAGCTAGCGGGAGACTTAATGAGCAGTTCTTC. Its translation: CASSVASGRLNEQFF. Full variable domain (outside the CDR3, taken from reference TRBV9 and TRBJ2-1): DSGVTQTPKHLITATGQRVTLRCSPRSGDLSVYWYQQSLDQGLQFLIQYYNGEERAKGNILERFSAQQFPDLHSELNLSSLELGDSALYFCASSVASGRLNEQFFGPGTRLTVL.

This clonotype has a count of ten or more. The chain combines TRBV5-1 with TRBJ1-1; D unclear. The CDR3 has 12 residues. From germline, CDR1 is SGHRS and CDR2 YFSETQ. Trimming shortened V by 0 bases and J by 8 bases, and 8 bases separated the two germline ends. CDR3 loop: CASSLVGDEAFF. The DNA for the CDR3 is TGCGCCAGCAGCTTGGTGGGAGACGAAGCTTTCTTT.

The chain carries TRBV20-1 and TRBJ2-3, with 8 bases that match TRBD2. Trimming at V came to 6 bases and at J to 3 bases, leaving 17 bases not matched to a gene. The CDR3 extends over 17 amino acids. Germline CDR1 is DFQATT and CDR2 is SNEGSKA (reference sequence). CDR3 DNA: TGCAGTGCCCTCCGGCCGGGAGGGCCCTTAAGGACAGATACGCAGTATTTT. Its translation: CSALRPGGPLRTDTQYF.

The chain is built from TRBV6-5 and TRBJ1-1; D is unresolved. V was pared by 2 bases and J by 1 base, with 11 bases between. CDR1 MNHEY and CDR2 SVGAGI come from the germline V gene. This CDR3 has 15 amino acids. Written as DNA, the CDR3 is TGTGCCAGCAGTTACGAGGCGGGGAGGAACACTGAAGCTTTCTTT. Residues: CASSYEAGRNTEAFF.

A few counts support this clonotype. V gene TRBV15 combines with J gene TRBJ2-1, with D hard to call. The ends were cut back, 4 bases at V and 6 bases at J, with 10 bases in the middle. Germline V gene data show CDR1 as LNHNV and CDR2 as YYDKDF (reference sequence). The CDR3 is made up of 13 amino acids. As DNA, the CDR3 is TGTGCCACCAGCAACCCCGGGTTCAATGAGCAGTTCTTC. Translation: CATSNPGFNEQFF.

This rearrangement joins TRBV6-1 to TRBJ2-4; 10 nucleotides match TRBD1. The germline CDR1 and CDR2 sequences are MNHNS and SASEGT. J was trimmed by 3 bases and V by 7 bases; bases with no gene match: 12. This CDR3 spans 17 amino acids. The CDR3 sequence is CASTTKGTGVRKNIQYF. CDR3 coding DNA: TGTGCCAGCACCACAAAGGGGACAGGGGTGCGCAAAAACATTCAGTACTTC.

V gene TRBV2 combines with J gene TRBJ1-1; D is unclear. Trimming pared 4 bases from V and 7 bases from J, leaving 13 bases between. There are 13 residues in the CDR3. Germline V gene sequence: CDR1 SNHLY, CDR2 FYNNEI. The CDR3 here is CASSALLAREAFF. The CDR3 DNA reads TGTGCCAGCAGTGCCCTCCTGGCCCGTGAAGCTTTCTTT.

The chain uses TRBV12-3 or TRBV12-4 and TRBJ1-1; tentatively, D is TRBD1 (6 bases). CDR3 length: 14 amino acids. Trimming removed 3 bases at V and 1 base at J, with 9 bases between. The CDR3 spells CASSFGGRNTEAFF. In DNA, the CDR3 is TGTGCCAGCAGTTTCGGGGGCAGGAACACTGAAGCTTTCTTT.

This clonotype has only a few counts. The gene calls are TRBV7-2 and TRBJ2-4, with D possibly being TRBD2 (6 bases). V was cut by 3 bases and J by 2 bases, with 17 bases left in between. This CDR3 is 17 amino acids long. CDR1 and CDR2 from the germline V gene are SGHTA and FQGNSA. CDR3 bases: TGTGCCAGCAGCTTTGGGGGGTCGGGAGTCACCAAAAACATTCAGTACTTC. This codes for CASSFGGSGVTKNIQYF. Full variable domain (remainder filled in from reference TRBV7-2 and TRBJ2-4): GAGVSQSPSNKVTEKGKDVELRCDPISGHTALYWYRQSLGQGLEFLIYFQGNSAPDKSGLPSDRFSAERTGGSVSTLTIQRTQQEDSAVYLCASSFGGSGVTKNIQYFGAGTRLSVL.

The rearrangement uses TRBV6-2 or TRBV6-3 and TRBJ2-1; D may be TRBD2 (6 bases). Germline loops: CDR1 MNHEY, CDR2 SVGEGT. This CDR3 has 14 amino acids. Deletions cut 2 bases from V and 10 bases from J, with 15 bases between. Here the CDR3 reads CASSYGAGKGEQFF. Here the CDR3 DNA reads TGTGCCAGCAGTTACGGGGCGGGGAAAGGCGAGCAGTTCTTC.